A single sample is the source of the 27 T cell receptor beta chains below, sequenced in a study of CD8 T cells in Susac syndrome (dated by TCRdb to the late 2010s). Libraries were constructed by the immunoSEQ multiplex PCR assay. RNA was extracted using the RNeasy kit, and roughly 0.45 to 1 microgram was reverse transcribed with random hexamers. In-frame beta chains were kept once TCRdb had trimmed the public reads at Q25 with fastp and called clones with MiXCR. Rows merge per CDR3 protein into single entries with the most common DNA and genes. The sample profile shows about 400,000 distinct CDR3 sequences; approximately 85% of them were found once. In total, the top ten clones hold approximately 0.12% of the sample. Sequenced sample: CD8+ T cells from PBMCs. These receptors all come from a human donor with multiple sclerosis.

The rearrangement links TRBV28 to TRBJ1-4, with 8 positions matching TRBD1. Germline V gene sequence: CDR1 MDHEN, CDR2 SYDVKM. The CDR3 is 16 amino acids. V lost 6 bases, J lost 13 bases, and 19 bases stayed unmatched. The CDR3 DNA reads as TGTGCCAGCAGCGAGGTCAGGGGGCTATCAGCTTGGGGACTGTTTTTT. Its protein is CASSEVRGLSAWGLFF.

V usage is TRBV6-1 and J usage is TRBJ2-7, with 8 bases that match TRBD1. The V and J ends lost 3 bases and 4 bases, in that order; junction bases with no gene match: 2. Germline V CDR1 and CDR2: MNHNS, SASEGT. There are 13 residues in the CDR3. The CDR3 is CASSDQGAYEQYF. The CDR3 DNA is TGTGCCAGCAGTGACCAGGGGGCTTACGAGCAGTACTTC.

The chain is built from TRBV4-1 and TRBJ1-4; 8 nucleotides align to TRBD1. Germline CDR1 MGHRA, CDR2 YSYEKL. CDR3 length: 18 residues. The V and J ends lost 1 base and 3 bases, in that order; junction bases with no gene match: 10. The CDR3 protein is CASSQVERPTGANEKLFF. DNA of the CDR3: TGCGCCAGCAGCCAAGTAGAACGTCCGACAGGGGCTAATGAAAAACTGTTTTTT.

This chain links TRBV5-8 with TRBJ1-2; D may be TRBD1 (6 bases). Germline loops: CDR1 SGHTS, CDR2 YDEGEE. The CDR3 has 14 residues. V was cut by 4 bases and J by 1 base, with 11 bases left in between. The CDR3, as DNA: TGTGCCAGCAGCCGACAGGAACTTAACTATGGCTACACCTTC. It specifies CASSRQELNYGYTF.

This chain connects TRBV27 to TRBJ1-5, with D unclear. The CDR3 runs to 12 residues. Germline V gives CDR1 MNHEY, CDR2 SMNVEV (reference sequence). Trimming took off 6 bases at V and 3 bases at J, with 6 bases between the two ends. CDR3 amino acids: CASRINNQPQHF. The CDR3 bases are TGTGCCAGCAGAATAAACAATCAGCCCCAGCATTTT.

The V call is TRBV27, the J call TRBJ2-1; no firm D call. Trimming took 4 bases from V and 5 from J, leaving 15 bases between them. This CDR3 is 15 amino acids long. Germline V gene lookup returns CDR1 MNHEY and CDR2 SMNVEV (reference sequence). CDR3 DNA: TGTGCCAGCAGTTCCCGTTTTCGTTTTGACAATGAGCAGTTCTTC. Translated: CASSSRFRFDNEQFF.

With respect to this clonotype: No conserved phenylalanine or tryptophan is present at the end of the CDR3, so a read error is the likely explanation. The CDR3 DNA follows: TGCAGTGCTAGAGAAGTTGAGATTCCTGAAGCTTTCCTT. Translation: CSAREVEIPEAFL. This chain links TRBV20-1 with TRBJ1-1; no firm D call. V shed 0 bases and J shed 6 bases, with 11 bases lying between them. CDR3 length: 13 amino acids. Germline values: CDR1 DFQATT, CDR2 SNEGSKA (reference sequence).

This chain links TRBV4-1 with TRBJ2-3; perhaps TRBD2 as D (5 bases). Deletions cut 4 bases from V and 15 bases from J, with 20 bases between. The CDR3 has 13 residues. Germline V gene lookup returns CDR1 MGHRA and CDR2 YSYEKL. Written as DNA, the CDR3 is TGCGCCAGCAGCCCCCAAAATGGTGGGGAGTCTTATTTT. Its translation: CASSPQNGGESYF.

The chain links TRBV14 to TRBJ1-1; 7 bases map to TRBD1. Trimming at V came to 5 bases and at J to 0 bases, leaving 15 bases not matched to a gene. The germline CDR1 and CDR2 sequences are SGHDN and FVKESK. CDR3 length: 18 residues. The CDR3 region has the DNA TGTGCCAGCAGCAGACACAGGGGCCACCCTACATTGAACACTGAAGCTTTCTTT. Translated: CASSRHRGHPTLNTEAFF.

This sequence joins TRBV19 and TRBJ1-2, with TRBD1 identical over 8 bases. This CDR3 has 15 residues. J was trimmed by 0 bases and V by 6 bases; bases with no gene match: 6. The V gene's germline CDR1 is LNHDA and CDR2 SQIVND (reference sequence). CDR3 residues: CASRGTGPANYGYTF. CDR3 coding DNA: TGTGCCAGTAGGGGGACAGGACCTGCTAACTATGGCTACACCTTC. The whole variable domain, filled in from reference TRBV19 and TRBJ1-2, reads DGGITQSPKYLFRKEGQNVTLSCEQNLNHDAMYWYRQDPGQGLRLIYYSQIVNDFQKGDIAEGYSVSREKKESFPLTVTSAQKNPTAFYLCASRGTGPANYGYTFGSGTRLTVV.

V usage is TRBV5-1 and J usage is TRBJ2-3; D is unclear. Germline V gene data show CDR1 as SGHRS and CDR2 as YFSETQ. The V end lost 1 base, the J end lost 0 bases, and 6 bases lay between the germline ends. This CDR3 spans 14 amino acids. The CDR3 bases are TGCGCCAGCAGCTTGCCTCTGAGCACAGATACGCAGTATTTT. It encodes CASSLPLSTDTQYF.

In this sample, this clonotype turned up once. This chain joins TRBV7-2 and TRBJ2-1, with 13 bases aligning to TRBD2. Germline V lookup: CDR1 SGHTA, CDR2 FQGNSA. The CDR3 has 16 amino acids. V was pared by 1 base and J by 7 bases, with 4 bases of the junction left unmatched. The CDR3 nucleotides read TGTGCCAGCAGCTTAGATTCGACTAGCGGGAGGAATGAGCAGTTCTTC. Its translation is CASSLDSTSGRNEQFF.

In its sample, this clonotype was seen a few times. CDR3 protein: CASSYESGNEQYF. The CDR3 DNA reads as TGTGCCAGCAGTTACGAGTCGGGGAACGAGCAGTACTTC. The gene calls are TRBV6-5 and TRBJ2-7, with D possibly TRBD2 on 5 matching bases. The CDR3 is made up of 13 amino acids. Trimming shortened V by 2 bases and J by 5 bases, and 10 bases separated the two germline ends. Germline V gene sequence: CDR1 MNHEY, CDR2 SVGAGI.

This chain joins TRBV27 and TRBJ2-2; TRBD2 matches at 7 bases. This CDR3 has 16 residues. Germline CDR1 is MNHEY and CDR2 is SMNVEV (reference sequence). V was clipped by 0 bases and J by 5 bases; unmatched bases: 6. The CDR3 loop reads CASSLSVAGGTGELFF. The CDR3 coding sequence is TGTGCCAGCAGTTTATCGGTGGCCGGGGGGACCGGGGAGCTGTTTTTT.

This clonotype was seen a few times. J is TRBJ2-3 and V is TRBV7-9, with D hard to call. Germline V gene data show CDR1 as SEHNR and CDR2 as FQNEAQ (reference sequence). The CDR3 totals 11 residues. V gave up 5 bases and J gave up 4 bases, with 4 bases separating them. CDR3 region: CASSLPDTQYF. In nucleotides, the CDR3 is TGTGCCAGCAGCCTTCCAGATACGCAGTATTTT. Using reference TRBV7-9 and TRBJ2-3 for the parts outside the CDR3, the full variable domain is DTGVSQNPRHKITKRGQNVTFRCDPISEHNRLYWYRQTLGQGPEFLTYFQNEAQLEKSRLLSDRFSAERPKGSFSTLEIQRTEQGDSAMYLCASSLPDTQYFGPGTRLTVL.

This chain joins TRBV20-1 and TRBJ1-6; D is unclear. V lost 3 bases, J lost 6 bases, and 9 bases lay in between. Per germline, CDR1 DFQATT and CDR2 SNEGSKA (reference sequence). The CDR3 spans 13 residues. This CDR3 is CSASRVTNSPLHF. The CDR3 DNA reads TGCAGTGCTAGCCGAGTAACTAATTCACCCCTCCACTTT.

The genes are TRBV10-2 and TRBJ1-2, with TRBD1 matching over 7 bases. Trimming cost V 2 bases and J 0 bases; bases outside gene matches: 0. The germline gives CDR1 WSHSY, CDR2 SAAADI. The CDR3 spans 14 residues. This chain's CDR3 is CASSETGANYGYTF. CDR3 in DNA: TGCGCCAGCAGTGAGACAGGGGCTAACTATGGCTACACCTTC.

The chain carries TRBV12-3 or TRBV12-4 and TRBJ2-3; D remains ambiguous. The CDR3 is made up of 13 amino acids. Trimming stripped 5 bases from V and 2 bases from J, with 8 bases between. The CDR3 here is CASSPIHTDTQYF. DNA of the CDR3: TGTGCCAGCAGTCCAATCCACACAGATACGCAGTATTTT.

The chain joins TRBV5-5 to TRBJ1-2; TRBD1 matches 9 bases. The CDR3 length is 17 residues. The trim removed 1 base at V and 8 bases at J, leaving 15 bases unmatched. Germline CDR1 SGHKS, CDR2 YYEKEE (reference sequence). CDR3 in DNA: TGTGCCAGCAGCTTGAATTTGGTCCGGTGGGACAGGGAAGGCTACACCTTC. The encoded protein is CASSLNLVRWDREGYTF.

The chain employs TRBV24-1 and TRBJ2-5; D is unclear. With 5 bases removed from V and 5 bases from J, the gap between germline ends came to 8 bases. Germline V gene sequence: CDR1 KGHDR, CDR2 SFDVKD. The CDR3 covers 12 residues. The CDR3, as DNA: TGTGCCACCAGTGGTTCCGACGAGACCCAGTACTTC. It yields the protein CATSGSDETQYF.

This clonotype was counted only a few times. J is TRBJ2-1 and V is TRBV12-3 or TRBV12-4; TRBD2 matches at 9 bases. There are 15 residues in the CDR3. Trimming cost V 1 base and J 4 bases; bases outside gene matches: 2. The CDR3 DNA sequence: TGTGCCAGCAGTTTAGGAAGCGGGAGGTACAATGAGCAGTTCTTC. This translates into CASSLGSGRYNEQFF.

The V gene is TRBV4-1, the J gene TRBJ1-1; the D is unclear. The CDR3 extends over 16 amino acids. V gave up 0 bases and J gave up 4 bases, with 15 bases separating them. In germline, CDR1 is MGHRA, CDR2 YSYEKL. The CDR3 loop is CASSQESGPPVTEAFF. In DNA form, the CDR3 reads TGCGCCAGCAGCCAAGAGTCAGGTCCTCCTGTCACTGAAGCTTTCTTT.

CDR3 residues: CASKQDSAEQYF. The CDR3 DNA is TGTGCCAGCAAGCAGGATTCGGCCGAGCAGTACTTC. J is TRBJ2-7 and V is TRBV7-9; D unresolved. V lost 7 bases and J 6 bases, leaving 13 bases between the germline ends. The CDR3 is 12 residues long. Looked up from germline, CDR1 is SEHNR and CDR2 is FQNEAQ (reference sequence).

The chain has TRBV11-2 and TRBJ2-7, with unresolved D. The CDR3 contains 12 residues. CDR1 and CDR2 from the germline V gene are SGHAT and FQNNGV. V lost 3 bases and J lost 7, with 10 bases in between. The CDR3, as DNA: TGTGCCAGCAGCTTGATGGGGATAGAGCAGTACTTC. Translating gives CASSLMGIEQYF.

This chain links TRBV7-9 with TRBJ1-1; no definite D call. The CDR3 loop spans 12 amino acids. The germline V gene encodes CDR1 SEHNR and CDR2 FQNEAQ (reference sequence). V gave up 4 bases and J gave up 11 bases, with 14 bases separating them. The CDR3 DNA sequence: TGTGCCAGCAGCTCGCGGCCCACCGGGGCTTTCTTT. Amino acids: CASSSRPTGAFF.

The chain employs TRBV30 and TRBJ2-2, with D possibly TRBD1 on 5 matching bases. V gave up 2 bases and J gave up 5 bases, with 9 bases separating them. Germline values: CDR1 GTSNPN, CDR2 SVGIG (reference sequence). The CDR3 covers 13 residues. CDR3 sequence (DNA): TGTGCCTGGAGTATTTCAGGGACCGGGGAGCTGTTTTTT. It translates to CAWSISGTGELFF.

This clonotype occurred once. The rearrangement links TRBV27 to TRBJ1-2, with D unresolved. V lost 4 bases and J 7 bases, leaving 16 bases between the germline ends. In germline, CDR1 is MNHEY, CDR2 SMNVEV (reference sequence). The CDR3 loop spans 14 amino acids. The CDR3 here is CASSYREGYTGYTF. DNA of the CDR3: TGTGCCAGCAGTTACCGGGAGGGCTATACTGGCTACACCTTC.